This entry is about one T cell receptor beta chain. This clonotype was recorded at least ten times. Which antigen it targets is not known. No much larger clone is present one base from it, and per-base qualities are unavailable. The sample is drawn from a study of T cells in Graves' hyperthyroidism and ophthalmopathy (dated by TCRdb to between 2019 and 2020). The study in broad terms: Peripheral blood samples were taken at initial diagnosis, before any treatment was given. TCR V-J signatures able to tell the groups apart were searched for in a discovery cohort of 100 patients, of whom more than 40 had Graves' ophthalmopathy and around 56 had stable Graves' hyperthyroidism. Whether ophthalmopathy could be predicted prospectively was tested in an independent validation cohort made up of some 20 hyperthyroidism patients plus 17 patients who later progressed to ophthalmopathy. For training and testing, the 80 to 100 patients in the discovery cohort were randomly divided in a 7:3 ratio. In roughly six Graves' hyperthyroidism patients, the study also compared T-cell repertoires from thyroid tissue with T-cell repertoires from blood. After sampling, hyperthyroidism patients received methimazole starting at 30 mg daily, and ophthalmopathy patients received high-dose intravenous methylprednisolone. The paper reports TCR Vbeta CDR3 sequencing of 140 or so peripheral blood samples: 43 ophthalmopathy, around 80 hyperthyroidism and 17 progressor patients.

Trimming removed 3 bases from V and 4 bases from J, leaving 31 bases between the germline ends. Including the terminal cysteine and phenylalanine, the CDR3 comprises 20 residues. Only CDR3 DNA remains: 60 bases, in frame from the first base. Ophthalmopathy patients had moderately to severely active disease, with a Clinical Activity Score of 3 or more, a NOSPECS grade of 4 or more, and a disease duration of less than 3 months. Patients with uncontrolled infections, other autoimmune diseases, pregnancy or lactation were excluded. Clinical symptoms, serum thyroxine and TRAb, thyroid ultrasound, and orbital computed tomography formed the basis for the diagnoses. Ficoll-Paque density gradient centrifugation was used to isolate PBMCs from about 9.4 ml of fresh peripheral blood. Trizol reagent was used to extract total RNA, and RNA quality was then checked on an Agilent 2100 Bioanalyzer. On the study overall, not on this receptor specifically: Most expanded thyroid clonotypes (frequency above 0.001) were also found in blood, which suggests that blood repertoires may mirror thyroid immune responses. No statistical method was used to set the sample size in advance, and investigators knew the group allocation. During validation, the model predicted progression to ophthalmopathy a median of about 6.3 months ahead of onset, with almost 71% sensitivity and under 85% specificity. A model built on a 13 V-J signature distinguished ophthalmopathy from stable hyperthyroidism, reaching around 90% sensitivity and about 81% specificity in cross-validation and 80%/75% in testing.

The TCR beta CDR3 regions were amplified from RNA transcripts. The first round of RT-PCR for the TCR CDR3 was performed with the HTBI primer set and the Qiagen OneStep RT-PCR kit. Libraries were constructed in a second round of multiplex PCR, after which size selection and purification were performed. Libraries were sequenced paired-end with 100 bp reads on an Illumina HiSeq2000. The study's own analysis went as follows. SOAPnuke was used to process the raw data, throwing out any read that contained adapters or uncalled bases, had a mean Phred below 15, or lacked an exact constant-primer or identifier match. COPE v1.2.5 was used to merge the high-quality paired reads, and each unique nucleotide sequence was defined as a clonotype. MiTCR v1.1 was used to align the clonotypes against IMGT TRBV, TRBD and TRBJ reference segments. The analysis was restricted to V-J combinations with a frequency above 0.0001, which together covered over 99% of the repertoires. The TCS score was defined as F50 (clonal expansion) divided by E x V (chaos), with BLOSUM62-based TCRdist calculated between CDR3 peptides within each V-J. Welch's t-statistics and random forest reduced 450 to 600 V-J features to about 12, which were used in a naive Bayes classifier (R e1071). The Morisita-Horn index was used to measure how similar the thyroid and blood repertoires were. TCRdb cleaned the public reads at Q25 with fastp, built clones with MiXCR and kept in-frame beta chains. Entries are consolidated by CDR3 protein sequence, retaining the most common genes and DNA. These V and J calls originate from TCRdb's pipeline instead of the authors' own analysis. The sample data list approximately 610,000 distinct CDR3 sequences, and approximately 14% of these were observed just once. Clones ranked in the top ten supply roughly 4.5% of the sample.

The receptor comes from a woman aged 40 to 55 with Graves' ophthalmopathy. Sample: blood. The rearrangement combines TRBV7-1 with TRBJ2-7, and the D gene may be TRBD1, 5 bases matching. TRBV7-1 is an ORF, and what it does is uncertain. The nucleotides are TGTGCCAGCAGCTCCTCGGTTTACAGGTCCGCGCAAACCCGGCCTTACGAGCAGTACTTC. The encoded protein is CASSSSVYRSAQTRPYEQYF.